Presented here are 17 T cell receptor beta chains from one specimen sequenced in a study of CD8 T cells in ankylosing spondylitis. One entry per CDR3 protein results from TCRdb running MiXCR on the 5' RACE reads. The sample gives 250,000 to 300,000 distinct CDR3 sequences, over 15% of which show up once; about a third is in the top ten. Input material: blood, either unsorted or a sorted T cell fraction (not recorded which). All receptors derive from a male donor with ankylosing spondylitis or in good health (not recorded which).

This chain links TRBV9 with TRBJ2-2, with TRBD2 as a possible D gene (6 bases). This CDR3 has 12 residues. With 4 bases removed from V and 7 bases from J, the gap between germline ends came to 8 bases. Germline V gene sequence: CDR1 SGDLS, CDR2 YYNGEE. As DNA, the CDR3 is TGTGCCAGCAGCCCGGGGGACGGGGAGCTGTTTTTT. It is translated as CASSPGDGELFF.

The table lists this clonotype with a few counts. V is TRBV4-3 and J is TRBJ2-3, with TRBD2 matching over 7 bases. The germline gives CDR1 LGHNA, CDR2 YSLEER. Germline trimming cut 5 bases from V and 4 bases from J; bases unmatched to any gene: 12. CDR3 length equals 16 residues. The CDR3 coding sequence is TGCGCCAGCAGCTCCTCAGTCGCTAGCGGTCCAGATACGCAGTATTTT. Its translation: CASSSSVASGPDTQYF.

V usage is TRBV4-2 and J usage is TRBJ2-1, with TRBD2 matching over 8 bases. This CDR3 spans 18 amino acids. CDR1 and CDR2 from the germline V gene are LGHNA and YNFKEQ. With 0 bases clipped from V and 1 base from J, the junction kept 8 bases outside the gene matches. CDR3 in amino acids: CASSQEQREPSSYNEQFF. The DNA of the CDR3 is TGTGCCAGCAGCCAAGAACAGCGGGAGCCCTCTTCCTACAATGAGCAGTTCTTC.

J is TRBJ2-1 and V is TRBV29-1, with TRBD2 matching over 8 bases. The CDR3 runs to 14 residues. The germline V gene has CDR1 SQVTM and CDR2 ANQGSEA. Trimming removed 6 bases from V and 4 bases from J; junction bases left unmatched: 8. The CDR3: CSVNGLARYNEQFF. Here the CDR3 DNA reads TGCAGCGTGAACGGACTAGCCCGTTACAATGAGCAGTTCTTC.

In this sample, this clonotype turned up a few times. The chain uses TRBV3-1 and TRBJ2-1; TRBD2 matches at 14 bases. The trim removed 0 bases at V and 7 bases at J, leaving 14 bases unmatched. Germline V CDR1 and CDR2: LGHDT, YNNKEL (reference sequence). The CDR3 totals 20 residues. The CDR3 DNA follows: TGTGCCAGCAGCCAAGAGTGGGGACAGGGACTAGCGGGAGTGCGGAATGAGCAGTTCTTC. It yields the protein CASSQEWGQGLAGVRNEQFF.

This rearrangement joins TRBV4-1 to TRBJ1-6, with 7 bases fitting TRBD1. V shed 0 bases and J 7 bases; nucleotides not matched to a gene: 12. Looked up from germline, CDR1 is MGHRA and CDR2 is YSYEKL. This CDR3 contains 18 residues. CDR3 sequence reads: CASSQDPTGRGMNSPLHF. The CDR3 coding sequence is TGCGCCAGCAGCCAAGATCCGACAGGGCGCGGTATGAATTCACCCCTCCACTTT.

In its sample, this clonotype was seen many times. V is TRBV9 and J is TRBJ1-6; D remains ambiguous. The V end was cut by 5 bases, the J end by 0 bases, with 15 bases between. This CDR3 has 17 amino acids. From germline, CDR1 is SGDLS and CDR2 YYNGEE. CDR3 DNA sequence: TGTGCCAGCAGTGGAACCGGGTTTAGCTCCTATAATTCACCCCTCCACTTT. It encodes CASSGTGFSSYNSPLHF.

About this clonotype itself: A much larger clone is a single base away; this may be a read error. The CDR3 does not end in the conserved phenylalanine or tryptophan, so this is likely a read error. This sequence joins TRBV4-1 and TRBJ2-1; D is unclear. Trimming took 3 bases from V and 4 from J, leaving 7 bases between them. Germline V gene lookup returns CDR1 MGHRA and CDR2 YSYEKL. The CDR3 covers 13 residues. CDR3 protein: CASSHDTYNEQFL. The CDR3 DNA follows: TGCGCCAGCAGCCACGACACATACAATGAGCAGTTCCTC.

With regard to this clonotype: One end of the junction varies from germline; a read error may be responsible. This chain connects TRBV9 to TRBJ2-1, with 7 bases identical to TRBD2. The CDR3 runs to 15 residues. The germline V gene encodes CDR1 SGDLS and CDR2 YYNGEE. This chain's CDR3 is CASSAFRGGVNELFF. The CDR3 DNA reads as TGTGCCAGCAGCGCTTTTAGGGGAGGGGTCAATGAGCTGTTCTTC.

This clonotype appeared a few times. The chain combines TRBV10-3 with TRBJ2-2; TRBD2 matches at 14 bases. The CDR3 consists of 18 residues. J was trimmed by 4 bases and V by 10 bases; bases with no gene match: 14. Germline V CDR1 and CDR2: ENHRY, SYGVKD. As DNA, the CDR3 is TGTGCCACCCGGGGACTAGCGGGAGCCGAAGTAAGCACCGGGGAGCTGTTTTTT. As protein: CATRGLAGAEVSTGELFF.

This clonotype has ten or more counts. The chain employs TRBV29-1 and TRBJ2-7; 11 bases are a match to TRBD1. In germline, CDR1 is SQVTM, CDR2 ANQGSEA. This CDR3 has 12 residues. V was clipped by 3 bases and J by 6 bases; unmatched bases: 1. CDR3 residues: CSVEGTGGEQYF. The CDR3 nucleotides are TGCAGCGTTGAGGGGACAGGGGGCGAGCAGTACTTC.

The genes are TRBV28 and TRBJ1-4; a possible D gene is TRBD1 (6 bases). Trimming took off 8 bases at V and 5 bases at J, with 12 bases between the two ends. The germline V gene has CDR1 MDHEN and CDR2 SYDVKM. The CDR3 has 13 amino acids. The CDR3: CASRQVLNEKLFF. The CDR3 DNA reads TGTGCCAGCCGACAGGTTCTGAATGAAAAACTGTTTTTT.

In this sample, this clonotype turned up many times. The chain combines TRBV29-1 with TRBJ1-2, with D possibly matching TRBD1 (5 bases). CDR3 length: 13 residues. Germline V gives CDR1 SQVTM, CDR2 ANQGSEA. Trimming took 6 bases from V and 2 from J, leaving 13 bases between them. CDR3 nucleotides: TGCAGCGTGTACTCAACAGGAAACTATGGCTACACCTTC. Its translation is CSVYSTGNYGYTF.

This chain connects TRBV5-1 to TRBJ2-5; 7 nucleotides agree with TRBD1. Germline trimming cut 2 bases from V and 11 bases from J; bases unmatched to any gene: 6. This CDR3 is built from 12 residues. CDR1 is SGHRS and CDR2 is YFSETQ in the germline V gene. The CDR3 DNA is TGCGCCAGCAGCTTTCCCCCGGGACAGCAGTACTTC. It codes for CASSFPPGQQYF.

This clonotype showed up many times. V and J are TRBV9 and TRBJ2-4, with D unresolved. This CDR3 is 14 amino acids long. The germline V gene encodes CDR1 SGDLS and CDR2 YYNGEE. V was cut by 0 bases and J by 5 bases, with 9 bases left in between. CDR3 in DNA: TGTGCCAGCAGCGTAGGTAACAGTCAAAACATTCAGTACTTC. Protein sequence: CASSVGNSQNIQYF.

This chain links TRBV20-1 with TRBJ2-1; 11 nucleotides agree with TRBD2. Germline V gives CDR1 DFQATT, CDR2 SNEGSKA (reference sequence). The CDR3 has 18 residues. The V and J ends lost 2 bases and 0 bases, in that order; junction bases with no gene match: 9. CDR3 sequence: CSARYGTSGFHSYNEQFF. The DNA of the CDR3 is TGCAGTGCTAGATACGGGACTAGCGGATTTCACTCCTACAATGAGCAGTTCTTC.

The chain employs TRBV5-6 and TRBJ2-1, with 9 positions matching TRBD1. The ends lost 0 bases at V and 4 bases at J; junction bases unmatched: 14. This CDR3 is 19 amino acids long. The germline V gene encodes CDR1 SGHDT and CDR2 YYEEEE. The CDR3 spells CASSLARDRVASRYNEQFF. For the CDR3, the DNA is TGTGCCAGCAGCTTGGCCCGGGACAGGGTGGCTTCTCGGTACAATGAGCAGTTCTTC.